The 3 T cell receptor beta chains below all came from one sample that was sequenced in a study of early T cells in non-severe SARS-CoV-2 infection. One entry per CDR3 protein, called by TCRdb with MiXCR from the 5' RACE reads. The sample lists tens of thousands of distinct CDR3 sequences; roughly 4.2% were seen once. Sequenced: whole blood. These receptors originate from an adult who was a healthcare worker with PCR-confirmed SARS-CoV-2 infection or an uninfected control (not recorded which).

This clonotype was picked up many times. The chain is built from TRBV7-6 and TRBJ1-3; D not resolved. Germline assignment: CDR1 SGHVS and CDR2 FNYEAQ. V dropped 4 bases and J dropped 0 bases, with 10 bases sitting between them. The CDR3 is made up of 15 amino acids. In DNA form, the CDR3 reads TGTGCCAGCAGCTCAAGGGTCTTCTCTGGAAACACCATATATTTT. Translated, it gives CASSSRVFSGNTIYF.

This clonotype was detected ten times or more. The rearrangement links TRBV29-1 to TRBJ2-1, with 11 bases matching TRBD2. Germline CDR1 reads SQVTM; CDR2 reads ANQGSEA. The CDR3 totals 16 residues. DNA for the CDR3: TGCAGTCTTCTAGCGGGAGGCCCGAGCTCCTACAATGAGCAGTTCTTC. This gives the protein CSLLAGGPSSYNEQFF.

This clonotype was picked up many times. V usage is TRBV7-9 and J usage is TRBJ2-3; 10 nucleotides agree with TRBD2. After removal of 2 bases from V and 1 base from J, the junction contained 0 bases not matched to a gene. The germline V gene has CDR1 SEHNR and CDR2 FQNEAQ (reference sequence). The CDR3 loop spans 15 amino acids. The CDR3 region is CASSLLAGGTDTQYF. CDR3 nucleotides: TGTGCCAGCAGCTTACTAGCGGGGGGCACAGATACGCAGTATTTT.